Below are 19 T cell receptor beta chains sequenced from a single sample in a study of cytomegalovirus exposure and HLA in healthy donors. The PCR employed 60 Vbeta primers together with 13 Jbeta primers. Produced via immunoSEQ multiplex PCR; TCRdb's table is partial and in-frame only. The sample lists more than 150,000 clones, roughly 74% seen once, with approximately 6% in the top ten. Material for sequencing was PBMCs. The receptors originated from a woman aged 25 to 45 in good health and CMV-seropositive.

The V call is TRBV28, the J call TRBJ2-5; TRBD2 matches 12 bases. V lost 3 bases to trimming and J lost 4 bases; unmatched junction nucleotides: 6. The CDR3 spans 16 residues. Germline CDR1 MDHEN, CDR2 SYDVKM. CDR3 residues: CASSLMPSGRVETQYF. The CDR3 nucleotides are TGTGCCAGCAGTTTGATGCCTAGCGGGAGGGTAGAGACCCAGTACTTC. Together with reference TRBV28 and TRBJ2-5, the CDR3 gives the full variable domain: DVKVTQSSRYLVKRTGEKVFLECVQDMDHENMFWYRQDPGLGLRLIYFSYDVKMKEKGDIPEGYSVSREKKERFSLILESASTNQTSMYLCASSLMPSGRVETQYFGPGTRLLVL.

The chain carries TRBV19 and TRBJ2-2; 9 nucleotides match TRBD1. With V trimmed by 6 bases and J by 6 bases, 8 bases remained unmatched. This CDR3 is built from 15 residues. Germline V gives CDR1 LNHDA, CDR2 SQIVND (reference sequence). This CDR3 is CASSRGQGNPGELFF. The CDR3, as DNA: TGTGCCAGTAGCCGGGGACAGGGAAATCCCGGGGAGCTGTTTTTT.

V and J are TRBV18 and TRBJ2-1; TRBD2 aligns across 12 bases. This CDR3 is 15 amino acids long. Germline loops: CDR1 KGHSH, CDR2 LQKENI. V lost 6 bases to trimming and J lost 7 bases; unmatched junction nucleotides: 7. CDR3 loop: CASSRLAGVANEQFF. CDR3 coding DNA: TGTGCCAGCTCCCGACTAGCGGGAGTTGCTAATGAGCAGTTCTTC.

The chain uses TRBV5-1 and TRBJ2-1, with 7 bases matching TRBD1. Germline CDR1 reads SGHRS; CDR2 reads YFSETQ. V shed 4 bases, J shed 0 bases, and the junction held 16 bases outside the gene matches. The CDR3 covers 19 residues. The CDR3 region is CASSPPGQFLKSSYNEQFF. DNA for the CDR3: TGCGCCAGCAGCCCACCGGGACAGTTTCTGAAGAGCTCCTACAATGAGCAGTTCTTC.

This chain connects TRBV6-5 to TRBJ2-5; 9 bases map to TRBD1. This CDR3 spans 16 amino acids. The J segment lost 4 bases and the V segment lost 2 bases, leaving 8 bases of the junction unmatched. The V gene's germline CDR1 is MNHEY and CDR2 SVGAGI. CDR3 in amino acids: CASSYPPGQGGETQYF. Written as DNA, the CDR3 is TGTGCCAGCAGTTACCCGCCGGGACAGGGAGGAGAGACCCAGTACTTC.

The gene calls are TRBV5-1 and TRBJ2-2, with a tentative D call TRBD1 (6 bases). Per germline, CDR1 SGHRS and CDR2 YFSETQ. The V gene lost 3 bases and the J gene lost 6 bases, with 9 bases spanning the gap. This CDR3 is 13 amino acids long. CDR3 nucleotides: TGCGCCAGCAGCTCACAGGGACCCGGGGAGCTGTTTTTT. Residues: CASSSQGPGELFF.

This clone has a count of ten or more. The chain carries TRBV10-3 and TRBJ1-4; the match to TRBD1 covers 8 bases. V lost 10 bases, J lost 4 bases, and 2 bases stayed unmatched. The CDR3 length is 12 residues. Germline CDR1 ENHRY, CDR2 SYGVKD. Here the CDR3 DNA reads TGTGCCACAGGGGGCCGTAATGAAAAACTGTTTTTT. Translation: CATGGRNEKLFF.

The V call is TRBV19, the J call TRBJ1-5; perhaps TRBD1 as D (5 bases). Germline CDR1 is LNHDA and CDR2 is SQIVND (reference sequence). Trimming pared 1 base from V and 8 bases from J, leaving 18 bases between. CDR3 size: 16 residues. CDR3 DNA: TGTGCCAGTAGTATAGCGCCAGGGAGGACAAACAAGCCCCAGCATTTT. It encodes CASSIAPGRTNKPQHF.

This chain joins TRBV29-1 and TRBJ1-3, with D possibly matching TRBD1 (6 bases). V was clipped by 5 bases and J by 1 base, with 15 bases between them. The CDR3 loop spans 15 amino acids. In germline, CDR1 is SQVTM, CDR2 ANQGSEA. The DNA of the CDR3 is TGCAGCGTTAGGACAGCCACCTTTTCTGGAAACACCATATATTTT. Translation: CSVRTATFSGNTIYF.

This rearrangement joins TRBV7-9 to TRBJ2-2, with TRBD1 as a possible D gene (6 bases). Germline CDR1 and CDR2: SEHNR and FQNEAQ (reference sequence). Trimming left V 0 bases short and J 6 bases short, with 11 bases between. This CDR3 contains 15 residues. In DNA, the CDR3 is TGTGCCAGCAGCTTAGCACAGGGTCCGCCCGGGGAGCTGTTTTTT. Translating it yields CASSLAQGPPGELFF.

The chain is built from TRBV5-6 and TRBJ2-7; tentatively, D is TRBD1 (6 bases). The closer fit of TRBJ2-1 to the DNA end suggests the J call may be wrong. The CDR3 consists of 15 residues. Germline values: CDR1 SGHDT, CDR2 YYEEEE. CDR3 protein: CASSGGVGRNNEQFF. In DNA, the CDR3 is TGTGCCAGCAGCGGGGGCGTAGGGCGCAACAATGAGCAGTTCTTC.

This chain connects TRBV27 to TRBJ2-7; D perhaps matches TRBD1 (6 bases). Trimming took 2 bases from V and 0 from J, leaving 17 bases between them. The CDR3 covers 17 residues. Looked up from germline, CDR1 is MNHEY and CDR2 is SMNVEV (reference sequence). Written as DNA, the CDR3 is TGTGCCAGCAGTTTAGTGGGTTTGGCGGACAGCTCCTACGAGCAGTACTTC. The encoded protein is CASSLVGLADSSYEQYF.

V usage is TRBV15 and J usage is TRBJ2-7; TRBD1 matches 8 bases. The CDR3 covers 15 residues. Germline CDR1 and CDR2: LNHNV and YYDKDF (reference sequence). With 0 bases clipped from V and 5 bases from J, the junction kept 6 bases outside the gene matches. CDR3 region: CATSRDPGGSHEQYF. The CDR3 region has the DNA TGTGCCACCAGCAGAGACCCAGGGGGCAGCCACGAGCAGTACTTC.

V and J are TRBV2 and TRBJ2-1; D remains ambiguous. The germline gives CDR1 SNHLY, CDR2 FYNNEI. Trimming took off 6 bases at V and 4 bases at J, with 7 bases between the two ends. The CDR3 extends over 12 amino acids. In nucleotides, the CDR3 is TGTGCCAGCAGGGGCCGATACAATGAGCAGTTCTTC. It yields the protein CASRGRYNEQFF. The variable domain in full, with the rest retrieved from reference TRBV2 and TRBJ2-1, is EPEVTQTPSHQVTQMGQEVILRCVPISNHLYFYWYRQILGQKVEFLVSFYNNEISEKSEIFDDQFSVERPDGSNFTLKIRSTKLEDSAMYFCASRGRYNEQFFGPGTRLTVL.

This chain joins TRBV29-1 and TRBJ2-7; no reliable D call. CDR1 and CDR2 from the germline V gene are SQVTM and ANQGSEA. This CDR3 is built from 13 residues. V lost 6 bases, J lost 0 bases, and 12 bases lay in between. CDR3 in DNA: TGCAGCGTGGAGACCCAAAGCTCCTACGAGCAGTACTTC. This sequence encodes CSVETQSSYEQYF.

V and J are TRBV19 and TRBJ2-3; 8 bases are shared with TRBD1. CDR3 length equals 13 residues. CDR1 and CDR2 from the germline V gene are LNHDA and SQIVND (reference sequence). Germline trimming cut 10 bases from V and 4 bases from J; bases unmatched to any gene: 7. This CDR3 reads CATQGAGSDTQYF. CDR3 coding DNA: TGTGCCACCCAGGGGGCCGGGTCAGATACGCAGTATTTT.

The rearrangement uses TRBV5-4 and TRBJ1-1; TRBD1 aligns across 7 bases. The germline gives CDR1 SGHNT, CDR2 YYREEE (reference sequence). V lost 4 bases to trimming and J lost 4 bases; unmatched junction nucleotides: 7. This CDR3 is 14 amino acids long. This CDR3 is CASSLGQVGTEAFF. CDR3 sequence (DNA): TGTGCCAGCAGCCTCGGACAGGTCGGCACTGAAGCTTTCTTT.

The chain combines TRBV15 with TRBJ2-5, with 14 bases matching TRBD2. This CDR3 contains 16 residues. Germline CDR1 LNHNV, CDR2 YYDKDF (reference sequence). Trimming removed 4 bases from V and 4 bases from J; junction bases left unmatched: 5. CDR3 sequence reads: CATSKTSGRDPETQYF. CDR3 sequence (DNA): TGTGCCACCAGCAAGACTAGCGGGAGGGATCCAGAGACCCAGTACTTC.

The chain recombines TRBV19 with TRBJ2-7; 9 bases line up with TRBD1. The CDR3 runs 14 residues. Per the germline V gene, CDR1 is LNHDA and CDR2 is SQIVND (reference sequence). V shed 6 bases, J shed 4 bases, and the junction held 7 bases outside the gene matches. CDR3 in DNA: TGTGCCAGTAGCATGGGACAGGGACTGTACGAGCAGTACTTC. Amino acid sequence: CASSMGQGLYEQYF.